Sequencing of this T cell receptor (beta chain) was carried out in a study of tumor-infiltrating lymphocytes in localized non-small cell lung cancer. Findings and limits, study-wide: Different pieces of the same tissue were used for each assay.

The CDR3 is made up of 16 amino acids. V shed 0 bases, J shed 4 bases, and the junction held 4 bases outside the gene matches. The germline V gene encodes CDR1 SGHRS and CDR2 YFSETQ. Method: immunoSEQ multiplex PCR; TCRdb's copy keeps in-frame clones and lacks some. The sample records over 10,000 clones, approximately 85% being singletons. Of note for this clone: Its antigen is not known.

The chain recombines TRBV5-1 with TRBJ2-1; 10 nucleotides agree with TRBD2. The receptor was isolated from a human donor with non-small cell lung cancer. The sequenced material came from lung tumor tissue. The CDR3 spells CASSLEAGGGYNEQFF. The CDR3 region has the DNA TGCGCCAGCAGCTTGGAAGCGGGAGGGGGATACAATGAGCAGTTCTTC.